The rows below give T cell receptor beta chains drawn from one sample of a study of shared clonotypes between healthy human individuals. TCRdb's table, derived via immunoSEQ multiplex PCR, lists solely in-frame clones and lacks some. The profile shows 2 million to 2.5 million clones, over 85% of them singletons. The sequencing sample was made of naive CD4+ T cells from PBMCs. Every receptor here comes from a young man in good health. Some clones in this sample may be carry-over from other donors' samples. The CDR3 runs from the conserved cysteine through the conserved F or W. D genes are given only for firm matches. Clone size appears in some rows only: once, few, many, or a class for an expanded clone.

V gene	D gene	J gene	clone size	CDR3 protein	CDR3 DNA
TRBV29-1	NA	TRBJ2-5	NA	CSSSGARGLQETQYF	TGCAGCTCCTCGGGAGCGCGTGGCCTACAAGAGACCCAGTACTTC
TRBV11-2	NA	TRBJ1-1	once	CASRRGGNTEAFF	TGTGCCAGCAGGCGCGGGGGTAACACTGAAGCTTTCTTT
TRBV6-5	NA	TRBJ1-3	NA	CASKLGVGGNTIYF	TGTGCCAGCAAGCTGGGAGTAGGAGGAAACACCATATATTTT
TRBV5-4	NA	TRBJ1-1	NA	CASSLAGGRVDTEAFF	TGTGCCAGCAGCTTGGCTGGGGGGAGGGTAGACACTGAAGCTTTCTTT
TRBV5-4	NA	TRBJ2-6	NA	CASSSPLRRAGANVLTF	TGTGCCAGCAGCTCCCCGCTCCGCAGGGCGGGGGCCAACGTCCTGACTTTC
TRBV29-1	TRBD2	TRBJ2-2	NA	CSVPRLAGGETGELFF	TGCAGCGTTCCGCGACTAGCGGGAGGCGAAACCGGGGAGCTGTTTTTT
TRBV5-1	TRBD1	TRBJ1-1	NA	CASSQGAATEAFF	TGCGCCAGCAGCCAGGGGGCGGCCACTGAAGCTTTCTTT
TRBV28	TRBD1	TRBJ1-1	NA	CASSPGQGGTEAFF	TGTGCCAGCAGTCCCGGACAGGGAGGCACTGAAGCTTTCTTT
TRBV28	TRBD2	TRBJ2-7	NA	CASSFTAGGVGYEQYF	TGTGCCAGCAGTTTTACTGCGGGAGGGGTTGGATACGAGCAGTACTTC
TRBV7-9	NA	TRBJ1-3	NA	CASEGRPLVRNTIYF	TGTGCCTCCGAGGGACGCCCCCTTGTCCGGAACACCATATATTTT
TRBV19	NA	TRBJ2-3	NA	CASHPRRGTDTQYF	TGTGCCAGCCACCCCCGCCGAGGCACAGATACGCAGTATTTT
TRBV7-3	TRBD2	TRBJ2-1	NA	CASSLEAGLAGRGLYNEQFF	TGTGCCAGCAGCTTAGAGGCGGGACTAGCGGGAAGGGGCCTATACAATGAGCAGTTCTTC
TRBV19	TRBD1	TRBJ1-1	NA	CASSSRGQLSIGGTFF	TGTGCCAGTAGTAGCCGGGGACAGCTCTCCATCGGAGGAACTTTCTTT
TRBV28	TRBD2	TRBJ2-2	NA	CASSYLAGTGELFF	TGTGCCAGCAGTTACCTAGCGGGCACCGGGGAGCTGTTTTTT
TRBV6-5	TRBD1	TRBJ2-2	NA	CASSYRGRLGGELFF	TGTGCCAGCAGTTACAGGGGGCGCTTAGGCGGGGAGCTGTTTTTT
TRBV6-6	TRBD2	TRBJ2-1	once	CASSPSSGSSSEQFF	TGTGCCAGCAGCCCTTCTAGCGGGAGTTCCAGTGAGCAGTTCTTC
TRBV27	NA	TRBJ2-2	NA	CASSLLSGTGELFF	TGTGCCAGCAGTTTACTGAGCGGCACCGGGGAGCTGTTTTTT
TRBV2	NA	TRBJ1-3	NA	CASKAGSGNTIYF	TGTGCCAGCAAGGCAGGGTCTGGAAACACCATATATTTT
TRBV7-8	NA	TRBJ2-7	NA	CASSLGDFSYEQYF	TGTGCCAGCAGCTTAGGGGACTTTTCCTACGAGCAGTACTTC
TRBV29-1	TRBD1	TRBJ1-2	NA	CSVGGTGGYGYTF	TGCAGCGTTGGGGGGACAGGGGGCTATGGCTACACCTTC
TRBV27	TRBD1	TRBJ1-2	NA	CASSLAGGWGGYTF	TGTGCCAGCAGCCTCGCAGGGGGGTGGGGTGGCTACACCTTC
TRBV6-5	NA	TRBJ1-1	NA	CASSRGMNTEAFF	TGTGCCAGCAGTCGGGGTATGAACACTGAAGCTTTCTTT
TRBV7-2	TRBD2	TRBJ2-1	NA	CASSPAGTSGYNEQFF	TGTGCCAGCAGCCCGGCCGGGACTAGCGGATACAATGAGCAGTTCTTC